Listed here is a single T cell receptor (beta chain). Its antigen is still unknown. As for time point: persistent/refractory GD, antithyroid drugs over 5 years with positive TRAb. PBMC RNA was the source of the TCR library. The guidelines of the American Thyroid Association were the basis for diagnosing Graves' disease. The data originate from a study of regulatory T cells in long-lasting Graves disease. Study-level background: Positivity for TSH receptor antibodies plus over 5 years of antithyroid drugs meant persistent Graves' disease.

J was trimmed by 5 bases and V by 2 bases; bases with no gene match: 8. The CDR3 length is 16 residues. Looked up from germline, CDR1 is SNHLY and CDR2 is FYNNEI. Sequencing libraries for TCR beta were prepared with iRepertoire HTBI primers and Arm-PCR of CDR3 regions. One entry per CDR3 protein, called by TCRdb with MiXCR from the multiplex PCR reads. The repertoire holds 300,000 to 350,000 distinct CDR3 sequences, with roughly 21% as singletons. Broader study findings: Persistent patients had a count of shared public clonotypes (about 2,700) that exceeded that of new patients (about 930). Preferential use of TRBV28, TRBJ1-2 and TRBJ2-5 was seen in persistent disease.

The starting material was peripheral blood mononuclear cells (PBMCs), obtained when the disease was refractory, from a patient treated with antithyroid drugs. This TCR was recovered from a female donor with Graves disease. The chain links TRBV2 to TRBJ2-3; 9 bases align to TRBD2. CDR3 coding DNA: TGTGCCAGCAGTGAATTCCTAGCGGGGATGGGAGATACGCAGTATTTT. It yields the protein CASSEFLAGMGDTQYF.